This entry lists 19 T cell receptor beta chains sequenced from one sample in a study of T-cell reconstitution after alpha-beta-depleted transplantation in children. As it was prepared, the TCRbeta library received unique molecular identifiers. TCRdb processed the PCR reads anew with MiXCR; each CDR3 protein has one entry. The data contain around 600,000 distinct CDR3 sequences, approximately 10% of them singletons. The sample was PBMCs from the stem cell graft donor, taken from the stem cell graft. The receptors come from a human donor who donated a stem cell graft to a child with acute myeloid leukemia.

There are many counts of this clonotype. The chain is built from TRBV27 and TRBJ2-1, with TRBD2 matching 9 bases. Germline V gene sequence: CDR1 MNHEY, CDR2 SMNVEV (reference sequence). Unmatched junction bases numbered 10, after V lost 1 base and J lost 9 bases. This CDR3 contains 16 residues. The CDR3 here is CASSLWSSGIRGEQFF. In nucleotides, the CDR3 is TGTGCCAGCAGTTTATGGTCTAGCGGGATAAGGGGTGAGCAGTTCTTC.

This clonotype came up many times. The J gene is TRBJ2-2, the V gene TRBV14, with D uncertain. This CDR3 comprises 14 residues. The ends were cut back, 2 bases at V and 4 bases at J, with 8 bases in the middle. Germline CDR1 is SGHDN and CDR2 is FVKESK. This CDR3 is CASSQLGFTGELFF. The CDR3 bases are TGTGCCAGCAGCCAACTAGGATTCACCGGGGAGCTGTTTTTT. The whole variable domain, remainder taken from reference TRBV14 and TRBJ2-2, is EAGVTQFPSHSVIEKGQTVTLRCDPISGHDNLYWYRRVMGKEIKFLLHFVKESKQDESGMPNNRFLAERTGGTYSTLKVQPAELEDSGVYFCASSQLGFTGELFFGEGSRLTVL.

This clonotype has only a few counts. The chain joins TRBV4-3 to TRBJ2-7; D may be TRBD1 (6 bases). Trimming pared 1 base from V and 2 bases from J, leaving 12 bases between. CDR3 size: 15 residues. Germline V CDR1 and CDR2: LGHNA, YSLEER. This CDR3 is CASSQVLGGTYEQYF. The CDR3, as DNA: TGCGCCAGCAGCCAAGTCCTAGGGGGAACCTACGAGCAGTACTTC.

This clonotype was recorded many times. The chain uses TRBV24-1 and TRBJ2-1, with 9 bases matching TRBD2. There are 13 residues in the CDR3. CDR1 and CDR2 (germline): KGHDR, SFDVKD. The V and J ends lost 5 bases and 9 bases, in that order; junction bases with no gene match: 4. The CDR3 DNA sequence: TGTGCCACCAGTGTGGTAGCGGGAGCTGAGCAGTTCTTC. Encoded protein: CATSVVAGAEQFF.

This clonotype has more than one count but fewer than ten. CDR3: CASSLDQGSNTEAFF. In nucleotides, the CDR3 is TGCGCCAGCAGCTTGGATCAGGGGTCGAACACTGAAGCTTTCTTT. This chain links TRBV5-1 with TRBJ1-1, with D tentatively TRBD1 (6 bases). This CDR3 has 15 residues. The germline V gene has CDR1 SGHRS and CDR2 YFSETQ. The V end was cut by 0 bases, the J end by 1 base, with 10 bases between. Based on the CDR3 plus reference TRBV5-1 and TRBJ1-1, the full variable domain is KAGVTQTPRYLIKTRGQQVTLSCSPISGHRSVSWYQQTPGQGLQFLFEYFSETQRNKGNFPGRFSGRQFSNSRSEMNVSTLELGDSALYLCASSLDQGSNTEAFFGQGTRLTVV.

This clonotype was detected a few times. The chain links TRBV24-1 to TRBJ2-1; D unresolved. The V gene's germline CDR1 is KGHDR and CDR2 SFDVKD. Trimming left V 3 bases short and J 0 bases short, with 20 bases between. This CDR3 contains 19 residues. The CDR3 DNA follows: TGTGCCACCAGTGATCCCTCCACAACGGACGGGTACTCCTACAATGAGCAGTTCTTC. It specifies CATSDPSTTDGYSYNEQFF.

This clonotype was detected ten times or more. The V and J genes are TRBV6-5 and TRBJ1-1; no reliable D call. CDR3 size: 11 residues. Looked up from germline, CDR1 is MNHEY and CDR2 is SVGAGI. The V and J ends lost 2 bases and 11 bases respectively, with 9 bases between them. The CDR3 is CASSYPPRAFF. The DNA for the CDR3 is TGTGCCAGCAGTTACCCTCCGAGGGCTTTCTTT.

This clonotype was counted many times. The V gene is TRBV6-6, the J gene TRBJ1-5; 10 nucleotides line up with TRBD1. In germline, CDR1 is MNHNY, CDR2 SVGAGI (reference sequence). The CDR3 totals 13 residues. Trimming took 11 bases from V and 7 from J; bases not matched to a gene: 8. The CDR3 loop is CASNTTGGQPQHF. CDR3 DNA sequence: TGTGCCTCCAACACGACAGGGGGCCAGCCCCAGCATTTT.

This clonotype appeared a few times. V is TRBV2 and J is TRBJ1-5; 10 bases agree with TRBD1. Trimming at V came to 6 bases and at J to 8 bases, leaving 7 bases not matched to a gene. The CDR3 runs to 14 residues. Looked up from germline, CDR1 is SNHLY and CDR2 is FYNNEI. CDR3: CASSQGTGVEPQHF. CDR3 DNA: TGTGCCAGCAGCCAAGGGACAGGGGTTGAGCCCCAGCATTTT.

The gene calls are TRBV24-1 and TRBJ2-1; D perhaps matches TRBD2 (5 bases). The CDR3 has 17 amino acids. Germline CDR1 and CDR2: KGHDR and SFDVKD. Trimming took 0 bases from V and 0 from J, leaving 11 bases between them. The CDR3 DNA follows: TGTGCCACCAGTGATTTGCGAGGGTCCAGCTCCTACAATGAGCAGTTCTTC. Translating gives CATSDLRGSSSYNEQFF.

This clonotype was observed a handful of times. The chain carries TRBV11-1 and TRBJ2-3; 9 nucleotides agree with TRBD2. Germline loops: CDR1 SGHAT, CDR2 FQDESV (reference sequence). The CDR3 totals 16 residues. The V gene end was trimmed by 3 bases and the J gene end by 2 bases; junction bases not matched to a gene: 6. The CDR3 sequence: CASSFGLAGYTDTQYF. CDR3 nucleotide sequence: TGTGCCAGCAGCTTCGGGCTAGCGGGGTACACAGATACGCAGTATTTT.

The gene calls are TRBV30 and TRBJ2-3, with TRBD1 identical over 9 bases. The CDR3 consists of 15 residues. Germline CDR1 GTSNPN, CDR2 SVGIG (reference sequence). J lost 4 bases, V lost 2 bases, and 7 bases had no gene match. The CDR3 DNA follows: TGTGCCTGGAGTTCCCGGGACAGGGTGCCAGATACGCAGTATTTT. Encoded protein: CAWSSRDRVPDTQYF.

The V and J genes are TRBV6-1 and TRBJ2-7, with D possibly TRBD2 on 5 matching bases. V dropped 8 bases and J dropped 5 bases, with 28 bases sitting between them. The CDR3 covers 17 residues. Looked up from germline, CDR1 is MNHNS and CDR2 is SASEGT. CDR3 amino acids: CASGRSGGPFLSDEQYF. In DNA form, the CDR3 reads TGTGCCAGCGGGAGATCGGGCGGACCCTTTTTATCGGACGAGCAGTACTTC.

The table lists this clonotype with many counts. The chain has TRBV12-3 or TRBV12-4 and TRBJ2-1, with D perhaps given as TRBD1 or TRBD2 (5 bases each). V shed 7 bases and J shed 7 bases, with 14 bases lying between them. The length of the CDR3 is 13 residues. The CDR3 nucleotides are TGTGCCAGCACCCTGGGGGAGAGGAATGAGCAGTTCTTC. Encoded protein: CASTLGERNEQFF.

With regard to this clonotype: Because the CDR3 is missing its conserved closing phenylalanine or tryptophan, this is likely a read error. Here the CDR3 DNA reads TGTGCCAGCAGCTTAGGAATGCGGGCTAGCGGGACCCAAGAGACCCAGTACTTG. It encodes CASSLGMRASGTQETQYL. The chain carries TRBV11-2 and TRBJ2-5; the match to TRBD2 covers 9 bases. Germline V gene data show CDR1 as SGHAT and CDR2 as FQNNGV. Trimming at V came to 1 base and at J to 1 base, leaving 10 bases not matched to a gene. The CDR3 contains 18 residues.

This clonotype was detected ten times or more. J is TRBJ2-5 and V is TRBV28; 7 bases are a match to TRBD1. Germline CDR1 and CDR2: MDHEN and SYDVKM. The CDR3 runs to 18 residues. Germline trimming cut 5 bases from V and 3 bases from J; bases unmatched to any gene: 18. CDR3 sequence (DNA): TGTGCCAGCAGTCAACTCCTCAGCCGGGACAGAGGGAAAGAGACCCAGTACTTC. This codes for CASSQLLSRDRGKETQYF.

The chain joins TRBV5-1 to TRBJ2-1; 7 nucleotides match TRBD1. The CDR3 spans 12 residues. Germline V gives CDR1 SGHRS, CDR2 YFSETQ. V lost 4 bases and J lost 8; bases outside the gene matches: 3. As DNA, the CDR3 is TGCGCCAGCAGCGAACAGGGGTATGAGCAGTTCTTC. It yields the protein CASSEQGYEQFF. Full variable domain (rest looked up from reference TRBV5-1 and TRBJ2-1): KAGVTQTPRYLIKTRGQQVTLSCSPISGHRSVSWYQQTPGQGLQFLFEYFSETQRNKGNFPGRFSGRQFSNSRSEMNVSTLELGDSALYLCASSEQGYEQFFGPGTRLTVL.

The rearrangement joins TRBV20-1 to TRBJ1-6; 7 bases match TRBD1. J gave up 13 bases and V 3 bases, and 9 bases lay outside the gene matches. The length of the CDR3 is 13 residues. CDR1 is DFQATT, CDR2 SNEGSKA, per germline (reference sequence). For the CDR3, the DNA is TGCAGTGCTAGGAGGTCAGGGGGAATCCCCCTCCACTTT. This codes for CSARRSGGIPLHF.

This clonotype was seen many times. The chain has TRBV10-3 and TRBJ2-7; 11 nucleotides line up with TRBD2. CDR1 and CDR2 from the germline V gene are ENHRY and SYGVKD. V dropped 2 bases and J dropped 4; count of bases not matched to a gene: 7. The CDR3 extends over 16 amino acids. CDR3 sequence: CAISEKPGLAEYEQYF. CDR3 DNA sequence: TGTGCCATCAGTGAGAAACCGGGACTAGCGGAGTACGAGCAGTACTTC.